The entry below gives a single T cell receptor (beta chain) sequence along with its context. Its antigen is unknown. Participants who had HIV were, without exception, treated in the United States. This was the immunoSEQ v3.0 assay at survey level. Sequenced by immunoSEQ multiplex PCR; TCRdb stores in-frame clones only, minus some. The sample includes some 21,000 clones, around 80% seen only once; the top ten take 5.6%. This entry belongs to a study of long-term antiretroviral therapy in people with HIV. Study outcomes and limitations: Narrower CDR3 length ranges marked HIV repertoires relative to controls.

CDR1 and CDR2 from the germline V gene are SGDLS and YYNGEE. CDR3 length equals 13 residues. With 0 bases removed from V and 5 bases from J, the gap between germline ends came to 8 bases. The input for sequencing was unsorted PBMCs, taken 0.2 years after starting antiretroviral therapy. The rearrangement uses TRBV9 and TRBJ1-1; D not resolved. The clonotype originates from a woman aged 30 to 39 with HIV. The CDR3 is CASSVVGQTEAFF. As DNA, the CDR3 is TGTGCCAGCAGCGTAGTAGGGCAGACTGAAGCTTTCTTT.